This T cell receptor beta chain was recovered during a study of identical twins (dated by TCRdb to about 2016). Regarding the study in general: To test whether fetal clonotypes persist, the study used deep sequencing on TCR alpha and beta repertoires from monozygotic twins, unrelated adults of various ages, and cord blood. To rule out contamination, replicate twin experiments were performed at different times with different library preparation protocols. What the research found in general, with its limitations: Compared with coincidental sharing between unrelated individuals, out-of-frame TCR alpha sequences shared between twins showed an excess of sequences with low generation probability. Because the same donors could not be followed over many years, the conclusions relied on cross-sectional statistical analysis. Fewer insertions were carried by abundant cord blood beta clonotypes; a weaker similar trend was observed in young adult naive repertoires, while no such trend was observed in memory repertoires. Recombination models systematically underestimated out-of-frame TCR alpha sharing in monozygotic twins but agreed with sharing between unrelated individuals. A weaker excess of twin sharing was found in beta out-of-frame sequences because the signal-to-noise ratio was lowered by fewer shared sequences. Zero-insertion analyses could be partly confounded by invariant T cells such as MAIT and iNKT, although diverse VJ usage argued against such confounding for most clonotypes.

All donors were healthy Caucasians. The twin cohort comprised three pairs of female monozygotic twins, all aged about 18 to 29 years. Positive isolation kits from Invitrogen were used to isolate CD4+ and CD8+ T cell populations. This clonotype was counted only a few times. The antigen this receptor binds is unknown. No base qualities exist here, and no much larger clone lies one base off it. V is trimmed back by 3 bases and J by 4 bases, and the junction contains 6 bases that no gene match accounts for. Reading from cysteine to phenylalanine, the CDR3 counts 15 amino acids. Only CDR3 DNA is held: 45 bases, read in frame from base 1. CDR1 and CDR2, per the germline V gene (reference sequence), are SEHNR and FQNEAQ. Library preparation employed 5' RACE. Reads for this sample came from an Illumina HiSeq 2000. Template switching added a universal primer binding site, and the final cDNA carried a unique molecular identifier that allowed TCR cDNA molecules to be counted accurately. Specific primers in the conserved constant-segment region were used to synthesize first-strand cDNA for TCR alpha and beta chains. To control for contamination, each cDNA library was double barcoded with a SMART-Mk sample barcode plus Illumina barcodes. TruSeq adapter sequences and Illumina sample barcodes were added in two successive PCR steps. Sequencing of the TCR alpha and beta cDNA libraries was done on the Illumina HiSeq platform using custom primers. The authors' analysis ran thus. MiGEC was used to process raw reads and extract unique molecular identifiers, and MiXCR was used to find CDR3 positions. Recombination models were inferred per individual with the repgenHMM and IGoR tools using an EM algorithm. Shared clonotype analysis was performed with the tcR package in R, normalizing sharing by the product of cloneset sizes. To study raw recombination free of thymic and clonal selection effects, out-of-frame nonproductive sequences were analyzed. In-frame beta chains were kept once TCRdb had trimmed the public reads at Q25 with fastp and called clones with MiXCR. Each CDR3 protein gets just one entry, which takes the most common genes and DNA from the rows behind it. For this entry, the V and J calls and clone size follow TCRdb and not the study's own pipeline. Here the sample has a few hundred thousand distinct CDR3 sequences; 9.5% occur a single time. 7% to 8.5% of the sample goes to the ten largest clones.

These sequences were also reported in another study, on yellow fever vaccine responses in identical twins. As that second paper reports: The authors reported that the T cell response to vaccination in identical twins appeared partly convergent and partly personalized. In the study, vaccine-responding T cell clones were precisely tracked in identical twins.

This sequence was found in a woman between 18 and 30 years old in good health. Rearrangement joined TRBV7-9 to TRBJ2-1; TRBD2 lines up with 7 middle nucleotides. The sample was CD8+ T cells sorted from blood. The CDR3 region reads CASSFGREEYNEQFF. In nucleotides, the sequence is TGTGCCAGCAGCTTCGGACGGGAGGAATACAATGAGCAGTTCTTC.